The 18 T cell receptor beta chains below all came from one sample that was sequenced in a study of blood T cell repertoires in COVID-19. TCRdb keeps only in-frame clones here, not all; method: immunoSEQ multiplex PCR. In the table there are some 240,000 clones, 85% of which are singletons. Sequenced material: peripheral blood. Source of these receptors: a woman between 70 and 85 years old with COVID-19, enrolled during active disease.

This clone was counted ten times or more. The rearrangement links TRBV9 to TRBJ2-3; D is perhaps TRBD2 (6 bases). Germline CDR1 and CDR2: SGDLS and YYNGEE. V was trimmed by 3 bases and J by 0 bases, leaving 14 bases between them. This CDR3 has 16 amino acids. CDR3 in amino acids: CASSGSSGYSTDTQYF. The CDR3 bases are TGTGCCAGCAGCGGAAGTAGCGGATATAGCACAGATACGCAGTATTTT.

This clone was observed a single time. J is TRBJ1-3 and V is TRBV12-3 or TRBV12-4; D remains unclear. V was pared by 8 bases and J by 0 bases, with 5 bases between. The CDR3 is made up of 12 amino acids. The CDR3 region is CASHVSGNTIYF. CDR3 nucleotide sequence: TGTGCCAGCCATGTCTCTGGAAACACCATATATTTT.

This chain connects TRBV5-5 to TRBJ2-7, with D unresolved. Germline CDR1 SGHKS, CDR2 YYEKEE (reference sequence). The CDR3 length is 13 residues. The V gene lost 4 bases and the J gene lost 0 bases, with 8 bases spanning the gap. CDR3 protein: CASSDSISYEQYF. The CDR3 nucleotides are TGTGCCAGCAGCGACTCAATCTCCTACGAGCAGTACTTC.

The chain links TRBV30 to TRBJ1-1; no reliable D call. CDR3 length equals 12 residues. V was pared by 2 bases and J by 10 bases, with 14 bases between. The germline V gene encodes CDR1 GTSNPN and CDR2 SVGIG (reference sequence). The CDR3 region has the DNA TGTGCCTGGAGTCTCCGGGGAAGCGGAGCTTTCTTT. Translated: CAWSLRGSGAFF.

The chain recombines TRBV6-2 or TRBV6-3 with TRBJ1-6; D call uncertain. The CDR3 runs 16 residues. CDR1 and CDR2 from the germline V gene are MNHEY and SVGEGT. The V and J ends lost 2 bases and 0 bases respectively, with 8 bases between them. The CDR3 here is CASSYVGSSYNSPLHF. The CDR3 DNA sequence: TGTGCCAGCAGTTACGTGGGGAGCTCCTATAATTCACCCCTCCACTTT.

This chain joins TRBV29-1 and TRBJ2-7; possibly TRBD2 for D (5 bases). The germline CDR1 and CDR2 sequences are SQVTM and ANQGSEA. The CDR3 runs 12 residues. Trimming cost V 1 base and J 3 bases, with 7 bases left between them. This chain's CDR3 is CSVEGRFYEQYF. CDR3 DNA sequence: TGCAGCGTTGAAGGGAGGTTCTACGAGCAGTACTTC.

The rearrangement joins TRBV3-1 (or the pseudogene TRBV3-2) to TRBJ1-4, with 7 bases lining up with TRBD1. The CDR3 contains 14 residues. J was trimmed by 8 bases and V by 1 base; bases with no gene match: 4. CDR1 is LGHDT and CDR2 is YNNKEL in the germline V gene (reference sequence). The chain's CDR3 is CASSQATGEEKLFF. CDR3 DNA: TGTGCCAGCAGCCAAGCAACAGGGGAGGAAAAACTGTTTTTT.

This chain connects TRBV27 to TRBJ2-7; D may be TRBD2 (5 bases). Trimming removed 0 bases from V and 7 bases from J, with 13 bases in between. The CDR3 is made up of 14 amino acids. Germline-derived CDR1 and CDR2 are MNHEY and SMNVEV (reference sequence). The CDR3, as DNA: TGTGCCAGCAGTTTATCGGTTAGGACGGGGGAGCAGTACTTC. This codes for CASSLSVRTGEQYF.

CDR3 loop: CASSAIQGAGYGYTF. In DNA form, the CDR3 reads TGTGCCAGCAGCGCGATTCAGGGGGCCGGCTATGGCTACACCTTC. The chain joins TRBV7-9 to TRBJ1-2, with 8 bases identical to TRBD1. CDR1 is SEHNR, CDR2 FQNEAQ, per germline (reference sequence). The V segment lost 5 bases and the J segment 4 bases; nucleotides outside the gene matches: 9. The CDR3 is made up of 15 amino acids.

The chain carries TRBV11-3 and TRBJ1-4; 8 bases are shared with TRBD1. This CDR3 contains 15 residues. V was clipped by 4 bases and J by 7 bases; unmatched bases: 8. Germline CDR1 SGHNT, CDR2 YENEEA. The CDR3 sequence: CASSSQTGELEKLFF. The CDR3 bases are TGTGCCAGCAGCTCCCAGACAGGGGAGCTTGAAAAACTGTTTTTT.

This chain links TRBV7-9 with TRBJ1-2; D is undetermined. V dropped 6 bases and J dropped 4 bases, with 18 bases sitting between them. There are 15 residues in the CDR3. Germline V gene lookup returns CDR1 SEHNR and CDR2 FQNEAQ (reference sequence). The CDR3: CASRDSGDGGYGYTF. The CDR3 bases are TGTGCCAGCAGAGATTCGGGAGACGGAGGCTATGGCTACACCTTC.

This rearrangement joins TRBV10-3 to TRBJ1-2; 7 nucleotides line up with TRBD1. The CDR3 spans 14 residues. Germline-derived CDR1 and CDR2 are ENHRY and SYGVKD. J gave up 2 bases and V 6 bases, and 6 bases lay outside the gene matches. The CDR3 DNA sequence: TGTGCCATCAGCGCAGGGGGGCAGAACTATGGCTACACCTTC. Protein: CAISAGGQNYGYTF.

V usage is TRBV25-1 and J usage is TRBJ1-1; D not certain. The CDR3 runs 14 residues. The germline CDR1 and CDR2 sequences are MGHDK and SYGVNS. Trimming cost V 6 bases and J 5 bases, with 16 bases left between them. The CDR3 here is CASSNLHGGTEAFF. The CDR3 nucleotides are TGTGCCAGCAGCAACCTCCATGGCGGGACTGAAGCTTTCTTT.

The chain has TRBV7-9 and TRBJ1-1, with D possibly matching TRBD1 (5 bases). Per germline, CDR1 SEHNR and CDR2 FQNEAQ (reference sequence). The CDR3 runs 13 residues. V was clipped by 5 bases and J by 3 bases, with 10 bases between them. The CDR3 nucleotides read TGTGCCAGCAGCCTGGTAGGGGACACTGAAGCTTTCTTT. It encodes CASSLVGDTEAFF.

The chain uses TRBV5-6 and TRBJ2-1; the D gene is possibly TRBD2 (6 bases). Germline CDR1 and CDR2: SGHDT and YYEEEE. The CDR3 has 15 amino acids. The germline V and J ends were trimmed by 2 bases and 3 bases, with 12 bases remaining between them. For the CDR3, the DNA is TGTGCCAGCAGCTTACTCCGCGGGGACTACAATGAGCAGTTCTTC. This codes for CASSLLRGDYNEQFF. Full variable domain (rest looked up from reference TRBV5-6 and TRBJ2-1): DAGVTQSPTHLIKTRGQQVTLRCSPKSGHDTVSWYQQALGQGPQFIFQYYEEEERQRGNFPDRFSGHQFPNYSSELNVNALLLGDSALYLCASSLLRGDYNEQFFGPGTRLTVL.

This clone occurred many times. The CDR3 coding sequence is TGTGCCGGCGGGACAGGGAATACCGGGGAGCTGTTTTTT. This gives the protein CAGGTGNTGELFF. The J gene is TRBJ2-2, the V gene TRBV12-3 or TRBV12-4; 9 positions agree with TRBD1. V shed 11 bases and J 5 bases; nucleotides not matched to a gene: 6. CDR3 length equals 13 residues.

This chain links TRBV3-1 (or the pseudogene TRBV3-2) with TRBJ2-1; 9 bases fit TRBD1. Germline-derived CDR1 and CDR2 are LGHDT and YNNKEL (reference sequence). The trim removed 4 bases at V and 7 bases at J, leaving 11 bases unmatched. The CDR3 spans 16 residues. The CDR3 bases are TGTGCCAGCAGCCCTCCCCCCGGGACAGGGAAGAATGAGCAGTTCTTC. Its translation: CASSPPPGTGKNEQFF.

V is TRBV29-1 and J is TRBJ2-7; 7 positions match TRBD1. The trim removed 4 bases at V and 5 bases at J, leaving 5 bases unmatched. Germline V gene lookup returns CDR1 SQVTM and CDR2 ANQGSEA. The CDR3 extends over 12 amino acids. This CDR3 is CSVAADRDEQYF. CDR3 nucleotide sequence: TGCAGCGTTGCGGCCGACAGGGACGAGCAGTACTTC.